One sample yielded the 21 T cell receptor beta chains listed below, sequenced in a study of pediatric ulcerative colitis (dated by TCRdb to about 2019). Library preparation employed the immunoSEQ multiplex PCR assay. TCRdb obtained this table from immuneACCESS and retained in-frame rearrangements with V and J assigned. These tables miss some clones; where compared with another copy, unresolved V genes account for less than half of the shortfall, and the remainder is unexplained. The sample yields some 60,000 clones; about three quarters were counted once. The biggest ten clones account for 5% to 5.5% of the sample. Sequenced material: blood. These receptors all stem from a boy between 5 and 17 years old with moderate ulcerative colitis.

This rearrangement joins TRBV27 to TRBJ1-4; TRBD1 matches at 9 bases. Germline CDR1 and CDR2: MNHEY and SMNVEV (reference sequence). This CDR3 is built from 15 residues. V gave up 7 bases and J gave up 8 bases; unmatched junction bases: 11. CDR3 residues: CASTKGDREGEKLFF. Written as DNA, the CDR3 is TGTGCCAGCACCAAAGGGGACAGGGAAGGAGAAAAACTGTTTTTT. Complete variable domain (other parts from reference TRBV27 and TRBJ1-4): EAQVTQNPRYLITVTGKKLTVTCSQNMNHEYMSWYRQDPGLGLRQIYYSMNVEVTDKGDVPEGYKVSRKEKRNFPLILESPSPNQTSLYFCASTKGDREGEKLFFGSGTQLSVL.

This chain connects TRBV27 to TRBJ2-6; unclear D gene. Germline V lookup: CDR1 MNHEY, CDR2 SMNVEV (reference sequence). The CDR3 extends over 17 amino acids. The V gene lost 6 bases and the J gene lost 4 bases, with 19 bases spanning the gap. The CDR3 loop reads CASSPTGPRRGANVLTF. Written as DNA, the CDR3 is TGTGCCAGCAGCCCAACCGGGCCCCGAAGGGGGGCCAACGTCCTGACTTTC.

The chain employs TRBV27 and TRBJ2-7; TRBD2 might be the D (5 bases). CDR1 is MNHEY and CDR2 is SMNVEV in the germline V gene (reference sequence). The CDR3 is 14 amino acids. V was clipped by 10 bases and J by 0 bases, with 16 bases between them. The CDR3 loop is CATSRSGFSYEQYF. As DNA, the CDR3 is TGTGCCACCTCGCGGAGCGGATTCTCCTACGAGCAGTACTTC.

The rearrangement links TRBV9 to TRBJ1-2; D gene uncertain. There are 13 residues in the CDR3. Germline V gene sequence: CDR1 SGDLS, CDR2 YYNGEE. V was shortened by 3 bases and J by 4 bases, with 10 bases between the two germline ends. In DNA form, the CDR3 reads TGTGCCAGCAGCGACGACATGGTCTATGGCTACACCTTC. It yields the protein CASSDDMVYGYTF.

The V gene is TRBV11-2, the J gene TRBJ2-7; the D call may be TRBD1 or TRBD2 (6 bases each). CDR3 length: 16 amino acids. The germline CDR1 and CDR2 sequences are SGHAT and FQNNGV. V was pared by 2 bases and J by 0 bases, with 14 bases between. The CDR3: CASSLIPGASSYEQYF. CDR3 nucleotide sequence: TGTGCCAGCAGCTTAATCCCGGGGGCAAGCTCCTACGAGCAGTACTTC. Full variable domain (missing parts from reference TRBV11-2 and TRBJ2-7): EAGVAQSPRYKIIEKRQSVAFWCNPISGHATLYWYQQILGQGPKLLIQFQNNGVVDDSQLPKDRFSAERLKGVDSTLKIQPAKLEDSAVYLCASSLIPGASSYEQYFGPGTRLTVT.

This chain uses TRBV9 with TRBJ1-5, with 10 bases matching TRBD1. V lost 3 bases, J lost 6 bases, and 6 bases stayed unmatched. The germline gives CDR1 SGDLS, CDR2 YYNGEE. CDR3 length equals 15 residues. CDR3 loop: CASSEGGTGVQPQHF. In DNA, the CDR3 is TGTGCCAGCAGCGAGGGGGGGACAGGGGTTCAGCCCCAGCATTTT.

CDR3 nucleotide sequence: TGTGCCAGCAGTGAGAACCGGGACAGGGTTGTAGCCTACGAGCAGTACTTC. This translates into CASSENRDRVVAYEQYF. The chain joins TRBV6-4 to TRBJ2-7, with 9 bases matching TRBD1. With 3 bases clipped from V and 2 bases from J, the junction kept 11 bases outside the gene matches. The CDR3 runs 17 residues. Germline CDR1 is MRHNA and CDR2 is SNTAGT.

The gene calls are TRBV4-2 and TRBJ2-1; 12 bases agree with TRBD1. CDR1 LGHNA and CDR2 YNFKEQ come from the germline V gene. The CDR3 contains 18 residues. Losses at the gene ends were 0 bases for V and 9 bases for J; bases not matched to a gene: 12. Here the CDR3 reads CASSQEASGTGGPPEQFF. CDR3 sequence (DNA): TGTGCCAGCAGCCAAGAAGCCTCCGGGACAGGGGGCCCTCCTGAGCAGTTCTTC.

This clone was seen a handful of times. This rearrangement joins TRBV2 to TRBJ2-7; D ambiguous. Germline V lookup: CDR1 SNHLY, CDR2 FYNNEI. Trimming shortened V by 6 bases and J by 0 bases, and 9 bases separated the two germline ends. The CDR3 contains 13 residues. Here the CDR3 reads CASSVQSSYEQYF. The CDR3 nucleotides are TGTGCCAGCAGCGTTCAGAGCTCCTACGAGCAGTACTTC.

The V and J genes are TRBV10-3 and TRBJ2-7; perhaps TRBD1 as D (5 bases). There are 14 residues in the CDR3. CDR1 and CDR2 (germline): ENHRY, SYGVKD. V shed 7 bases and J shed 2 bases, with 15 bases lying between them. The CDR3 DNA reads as TGTGCCATCACCGAGACAGTAGATACCTACGAGCAGTACTTC. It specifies CAITETVDTYEQYF.

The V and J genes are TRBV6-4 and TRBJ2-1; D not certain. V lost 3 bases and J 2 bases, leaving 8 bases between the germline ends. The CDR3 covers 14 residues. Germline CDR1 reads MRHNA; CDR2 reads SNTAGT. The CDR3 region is CASSEDGAYNEQFF. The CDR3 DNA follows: TGTGCCAGCAGTGAAGATGGGGCCTACAATGAGCAGTTCTTC.

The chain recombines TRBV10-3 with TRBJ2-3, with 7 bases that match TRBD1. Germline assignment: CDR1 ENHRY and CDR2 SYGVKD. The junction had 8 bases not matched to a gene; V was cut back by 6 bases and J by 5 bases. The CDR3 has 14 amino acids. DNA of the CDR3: TGTGCCATCAGCGAAGGGACAGAAAAAGATACGCAGTATTTT. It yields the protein CAISEGTEKDTQYF.

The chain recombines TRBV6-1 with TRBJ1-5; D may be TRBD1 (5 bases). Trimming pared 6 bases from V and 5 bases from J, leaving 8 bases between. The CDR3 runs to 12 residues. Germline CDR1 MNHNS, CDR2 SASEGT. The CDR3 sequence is CASRLGHQPQHF. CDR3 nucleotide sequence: TGTGCCAGCAGGCTGGGGCATCAGCCCCAGCATTTT.

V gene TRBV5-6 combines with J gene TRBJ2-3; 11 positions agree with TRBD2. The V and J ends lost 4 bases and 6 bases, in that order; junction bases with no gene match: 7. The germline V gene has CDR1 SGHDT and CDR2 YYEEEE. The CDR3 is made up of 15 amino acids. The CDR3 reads CASSLLAGEVDTQYF. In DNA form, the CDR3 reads TGTGCCAGCAGCCTACTAGCGGGAGAAGTGGATACGCAGTATTTT.

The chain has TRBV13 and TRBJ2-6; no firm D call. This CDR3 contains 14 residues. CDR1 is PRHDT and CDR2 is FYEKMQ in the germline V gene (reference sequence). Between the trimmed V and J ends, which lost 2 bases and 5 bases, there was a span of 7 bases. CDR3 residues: CASSLYRRANVLTF. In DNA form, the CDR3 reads TGTGCCAGCAGCTTATACCGGAGGGCCAACGTCCTGACTTTC.

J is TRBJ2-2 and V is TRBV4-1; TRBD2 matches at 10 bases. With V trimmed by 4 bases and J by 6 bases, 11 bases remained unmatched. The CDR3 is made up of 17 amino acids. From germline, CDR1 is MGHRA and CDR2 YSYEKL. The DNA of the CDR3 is TGCGCCAGCAGCCGGGACAGGAATAGCGGGAGGCCCGGGGAGCTGTTTTTT. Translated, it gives CASSRDRNSGRPGELFF.

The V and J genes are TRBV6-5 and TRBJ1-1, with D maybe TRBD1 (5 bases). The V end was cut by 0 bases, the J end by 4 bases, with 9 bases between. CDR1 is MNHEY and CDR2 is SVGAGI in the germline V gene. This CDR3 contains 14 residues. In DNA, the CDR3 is TGTGCCAGCAGTTACTCGGGGGGGAGCACTGAAGCTTTCTTT. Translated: CASSYSGGSTEAFF.

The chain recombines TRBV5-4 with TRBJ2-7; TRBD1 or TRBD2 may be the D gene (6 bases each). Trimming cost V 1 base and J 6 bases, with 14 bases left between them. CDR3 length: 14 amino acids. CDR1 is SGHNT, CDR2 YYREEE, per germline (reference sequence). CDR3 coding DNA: TGTGCCAGCAGCTTGACCGGGGGCTCTGGCGAGCAGTACTTC. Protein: CASSLTGGSGEQYF.

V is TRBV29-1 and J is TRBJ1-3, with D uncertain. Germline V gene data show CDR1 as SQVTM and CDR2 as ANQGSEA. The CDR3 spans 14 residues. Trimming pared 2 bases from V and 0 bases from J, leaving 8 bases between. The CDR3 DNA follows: TGCAGCGTTGAATACCGAGTCTCTGGAAACACCATATATTTT. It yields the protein CSVEYRVSGNTIYF.

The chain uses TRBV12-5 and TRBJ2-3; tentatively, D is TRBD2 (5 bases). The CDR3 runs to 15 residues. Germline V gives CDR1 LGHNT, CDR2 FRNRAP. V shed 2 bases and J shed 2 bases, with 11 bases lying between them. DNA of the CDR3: TGTGCTAGTGGTTTGTCTAGCTCTTACACAGATACGCAGTATTTT. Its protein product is CASGLSSSYTDTQYF.

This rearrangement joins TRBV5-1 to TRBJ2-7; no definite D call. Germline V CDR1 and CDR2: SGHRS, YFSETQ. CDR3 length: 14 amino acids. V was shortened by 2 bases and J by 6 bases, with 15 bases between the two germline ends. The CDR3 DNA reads TGCGCCAGCAGCTTTCGGGCCCCACTGTTCGAGCAGTACTTC. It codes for CASSFRAPLFEQYF.